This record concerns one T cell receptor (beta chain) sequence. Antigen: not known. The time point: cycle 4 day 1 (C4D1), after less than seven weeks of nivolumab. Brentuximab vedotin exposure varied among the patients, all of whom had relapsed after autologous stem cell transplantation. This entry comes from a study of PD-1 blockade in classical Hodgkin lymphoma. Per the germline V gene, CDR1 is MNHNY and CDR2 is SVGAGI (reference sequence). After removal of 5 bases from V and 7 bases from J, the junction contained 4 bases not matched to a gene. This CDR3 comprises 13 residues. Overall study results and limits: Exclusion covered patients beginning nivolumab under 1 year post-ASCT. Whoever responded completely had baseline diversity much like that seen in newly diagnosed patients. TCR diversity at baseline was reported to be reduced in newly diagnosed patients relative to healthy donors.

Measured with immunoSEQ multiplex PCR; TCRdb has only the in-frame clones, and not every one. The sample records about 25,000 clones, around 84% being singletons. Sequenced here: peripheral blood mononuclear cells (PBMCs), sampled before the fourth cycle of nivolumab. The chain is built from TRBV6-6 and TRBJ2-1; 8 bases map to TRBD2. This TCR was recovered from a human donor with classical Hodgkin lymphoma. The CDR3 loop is CASSPRGGNEQFF. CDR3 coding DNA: TGTGCCAGCAGTCCACGGGGGGGGAATGAGCAGTTCTTC.